This TCR beta chain derives from a study of identifying expanded T cells in peripheral blood. Study-level points and caveats: Differentially abundant clones: approximately 1.3 between replicates, about 15 at approximately two weeks, approximately 18 at four.

There are 15 residues in the CDR3. The V segment lost 3 bases and the J segment 4 bases; nucleotides outside the gene matches: 6. CDR1 SGHRS and CDR2 YFSETQ come from the germline V gene. Note on this clone: Its antigen is as yet unknown.

TCRdb's table, derived via immunoSEQ multiplex PCR, lists solely in-frame clones and lacks some. Of about 110,000 clones in the sample, 88% were seen once. This receptor was identified in a person aged 18 to 75 in good health. Sequencing was done on a sample of blood. The chain is built from TRBV5-1 and TRBJ2-2; 7 bases agree with TRBD1. The CDR3 DNA reads TGCGCCAGCAGCTCGACAGGGTCTGGCACCGGGGAGCTGTTTTTT. This sequence encodes CASSSTGSGTGELFF.